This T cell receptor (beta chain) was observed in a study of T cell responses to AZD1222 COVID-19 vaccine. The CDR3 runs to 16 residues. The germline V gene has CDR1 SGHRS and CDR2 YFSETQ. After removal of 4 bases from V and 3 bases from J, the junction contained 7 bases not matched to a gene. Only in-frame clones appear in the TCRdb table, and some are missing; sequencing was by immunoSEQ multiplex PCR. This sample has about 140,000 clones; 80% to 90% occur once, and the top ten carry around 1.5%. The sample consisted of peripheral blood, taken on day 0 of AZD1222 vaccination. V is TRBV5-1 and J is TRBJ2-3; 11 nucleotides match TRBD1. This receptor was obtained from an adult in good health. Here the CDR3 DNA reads TGCGCCAGCAGCGAAATTGGGACAGGGGGGACAGATACGCAGTATTTT. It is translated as CASSEIGTGGTDTQYF.